The present T cell receptor (beta chain) was sequenced within a study of shared clonotypes between healthy human individuals. Study-wide points: The study found lower generation probabilities in non-shared clonotypes than in those shared by all four donors.

A note on this clone: Antigen: not known.

This table comes from immunoSEQ multiplex PCR, and its TCRdb copy is limited to in-frame clones, with some not included. The data show 640,000 or so clones, about two thirds seen once. The sequence derives from a woman aged 30 to 39 in good health. The sample was memory CD4+ T cells sorted from blood. The subset here: CD45RA-negative fraction.

CDR3 coding DNA: TGCGCCAGCACCATGGGGGGTTTACTAGCGGGCCGCTTCGAGCAGTACTTC. It encodes CASTMGGLLAGRFEQYF. J is TRBJ2-7 and V is TRBV5-1; 9 bases are a match to TRBD2. CDR1 is SGHRS and CDR2 is YFSETQ in the germline V gene. The CDR3 runs to 17 residues. V gave up 6 bases and J gave up 6 bases; unmatched junction bases: 19.